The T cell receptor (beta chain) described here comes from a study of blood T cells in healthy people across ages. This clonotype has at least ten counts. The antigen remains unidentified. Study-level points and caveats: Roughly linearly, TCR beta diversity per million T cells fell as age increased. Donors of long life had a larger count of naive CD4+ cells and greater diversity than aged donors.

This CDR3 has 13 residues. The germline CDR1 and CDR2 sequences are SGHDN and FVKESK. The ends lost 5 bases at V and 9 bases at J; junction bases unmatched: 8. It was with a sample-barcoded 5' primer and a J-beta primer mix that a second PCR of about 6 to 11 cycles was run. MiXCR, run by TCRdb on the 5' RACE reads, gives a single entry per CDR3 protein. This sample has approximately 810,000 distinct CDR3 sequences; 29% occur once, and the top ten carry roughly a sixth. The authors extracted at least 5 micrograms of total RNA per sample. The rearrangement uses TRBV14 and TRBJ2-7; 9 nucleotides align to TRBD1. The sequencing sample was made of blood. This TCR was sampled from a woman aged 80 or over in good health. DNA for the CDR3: TGTGCCAGCAGCTTTCTTGGGACAGGGCGGCAGTACTTC. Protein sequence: CASSFLGTGRQYF.